A selection of T cell receptor beta chains follows, all from one sample in a study of cytomegalovirus exposure and HLA in healthy donors. Profiling relied on immunoSEQ multiplex PCR, and the TCRdb table lists in-frame clones only, not all of them. The profile shows about 150,000 clones, 70% to 90% of them singletons. Material: PBMCs. The receptors here all came from a man aged 35-49 years in good health and CMV-seronegative. CDR3s include the opening cysteine and the closing phenylalanine or tryptophan. The D gene is left open where the match is weak. Some rows mark clone size as missing; the rest say once, few, many or name a class of expanded clone.

d_gene | abundance | j_gene | v_gene | CDR3nt | CDR3aa
TRBD1 | . | TRBJ1-4 | TRBV5-4 | TGTGCCAGCAGCTTGGCCCACAGGGGGGATGAAAAACTGTTTTTT | CASSLAHRGDEKLFF
. | . | TRBJ2-2 | TRBV9 | TGTGCCAGCCGGTCTGCGAACACCGGGGAGCTGTTTTTT | CASRSANTGELFF
. | . | TRBJ2-2 | TRBV27 | TGTGCCAGCAGTTTTGGGGGGACTGAAATCTCCGGGGAGCTGTTTTTT | CASSFGGTEISGELFF
TRBD2 | few | TRBJ2-3 | TRBV4-2 | TGTGCCAGCAGCCAAGACCCGACTAGCCCGCCGGAATTT | CASSQDPTSPPEF
TRBD2 | . | TRBJ2-2 | TRBV6-6 | TGTGCCAGCAGTTACTCTCTAGCGGGGGATGGGGAGCTGTTTTTT | CASSYSLAGDGELFF
TRBD2 | . | TRBJ2-3 | TRBV4-3 | TGCGCCAGCAGCCAAGGCGATAGCGGGAGGGGAGATACGCAGTATTTT | CASSQGDSGRGDTQYF
TRBD1 | . | TRBJ2-2 | TRBV4-1 | TGCGCCAGCAGCCAAAAGTTGGGACAGGGGGCGCCCGGGGAGCTGTTTTTT | CASSQKLGQGAPGELFF
. | . | TRBJ2-5 | TRBV5-6 | TGTGCCAGCAGCTTGAAAAATGGGCCAGAGACCCAGTACTTC | CASSLKNGPETQYF
TRBD1 | . | TRBJ1-2 | TRBV11-1 | TGTGCCAGCAGCGATCCGGGACAGGGCATTTTGTATGGCTACACCTTC | CASSDPGQGILYGYTF
TRBD1 | . | TRBJ2-1 | TRBV7-2 | TGTGCCAGCAGCTTAGTGGCAGGGGGAGACAATGAGCAGTTCTTC | CASSLVAGGDNEQFF